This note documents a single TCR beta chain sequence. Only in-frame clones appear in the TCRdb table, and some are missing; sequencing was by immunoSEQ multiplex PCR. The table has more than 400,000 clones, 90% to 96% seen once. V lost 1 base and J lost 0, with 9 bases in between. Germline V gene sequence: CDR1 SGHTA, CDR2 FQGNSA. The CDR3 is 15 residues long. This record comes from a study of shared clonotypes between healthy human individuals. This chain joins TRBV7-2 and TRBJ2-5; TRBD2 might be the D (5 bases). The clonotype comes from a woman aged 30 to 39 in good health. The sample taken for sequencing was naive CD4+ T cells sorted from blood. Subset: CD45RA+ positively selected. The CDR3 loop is CASSLVGSNQETQYF. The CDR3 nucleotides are TGTGCCAGCAGCTTAGTTGGGAGCAACCAAGAGACCCAGTACTTC.